These 8 T cell receptor beta chains were all obtained from the same sample, sequenced in a study of chemoradiotherapy in HPV16-positive cancers. Data came from immunoSEQ multiplex PCR; TCRdb stores just in-frame clones and leaves some out. The profile shows about 4,000 clones, approximately 82% of them singletons. The sample consisted of tumor tissue, taken from a patient who underwent chemoradiotherapy. The source is a human donor with HPV-associated anogenital cancer.

The chain recombines TRBV5-4 with TRBJ2-5; maybe TRBD2 (5 bases). V gave up 4 bases and J gave up 4 bases, with 14 bases separating them. The germline V gene has CDR1 SGHNT and CDR2 YYREEE (reference sequence). The CDR3 length is 14 residues. CDR3 DNA sequence: TGTGCCAGCAGCCTAAAGTCTGGGAGAGAGACCCAGTACTTC. Its translation is CASSLKSGRETQYF.

Written as DNA, the CDR3 is TGTGCCAGCGGGTTAGGGTCCTATAATTCACCCCTCCACTTT. Amino acid sequence: CASGLGSYNSPLHF. This rearrangement joins TRBV11-2 to TRBJ1-6; D unresolved. The ends were cut back, 8 bases at V and 1 base at J, with 9 bases in the middle. The germline V gene has CDR1 SGHAT and CDR2 FQNNGV. There are 14 residues in the CDR3.

The rearrangement joins TRBV18 to TRBJ1-5; D gene unclear. There are 14 residues in the CDR3. Germline lookup yields CDR1 KGHSH and CDR2 LQKENI. V lost 4 bases and J 3 bases, leaving 10 bases between the germline ends. The CDR3 spells CASSHRPSNQPQHF. The CDR3 bases are TGTGCCAGCTCACACCGGCCATCCAATCAGCCCCAGCATTTT.

The chain combines TRBV30 with TRBJ2-5; the match to TRBD2 covers 9 bases. V lost 5 bases to trimming and J lost 5 bases; unmatched junction nucleotides: 9. The CDR3 is 14 residues long. Looked up from germline, CDR1 is GTSNPN and CDR2 is SVGIG (reference sequence). Here the CDR3 reads CAWGLRGGRETQYF. The CDR3 bases are TGTGCCTGGGGGTTGCGGGGGGGCCGGGAGACCCAGTACTTC.

The chain carries TRBV7-2 and TRBJ1-2; D might be TRBD1 (5 bases). Trimming left V 8 bases short and J 2 bases short, with 12 bases between. There are 13 residues in the CDR3. Germline-derived CDR1 and CDR2 are SGHTA and FQGNSA. As DNA, the CDR3 is TGTGCCAGCCCTTCCGGGGCAAACTATGGCTACACCTTC. It specifies CASPSGANYGYTF. Filled out from reference TRBV7-2 and TRBJ1-2, the complete variable domain reads GAGVSQSPSNKVTEKGKDVELRCDPISGHTALYWYRQSLGQGLEFLIYFQGNSAPDKSGLPSDRFSAERTGGSVSTLTIQRTQQEDSAVYLCASPSGANYGYTFGSGTRLTVV.

The chain joins TRBV28 to TRBJ2-7; 7 bases agree with TRBD2. The V and J ends lost 2 bases and 6 bases, in that order; junction bases with no gene match: 1. Germline V gene data show CDR1 as MDHEN and CDR2 as SYDVKM. CDR3 size: 12 residues. CDR3 protein: CASSLTGGEQYF. CDR3 sequence (DNA): TGTGCCAGCAGTTTAACGGGAGGCGAGCAGTACTTC. Supplemented by reference TRBV28 and TRBJ2-7, the full variable domain reads DVKVTQSSRYLVKRTGEKVFLECVQDMDHENMFWYRQDPGLGLRLIYFSYDVKMKEKGDIPEGYSVSREKKERFSLILESASTNQTSMYLCASSLTGGEQYFGPGTRLTVT.

The V gene is TRBV5-1, the J gene TRBJ1-1; 12 positions match TRBD1. The germline CDR1 and CDR2 sequences are SGHRS and YFSETQ. V was pared by 2 bases and J by 0 bases, with 2 bases of the junction left unmatched. This CDR3 contains 16 residues. This CDR3 reads CASSFGTGGMNTEAFF. The CDR3 DNA sequence: TGCGCCAGCAGCTTTGGGACAGGGGGCATGAACACTGAAGCTTTCTTT.

The V and J genes are TRBV9 and TRBJ2-7; 7 bases fit TRBD1. Germline lookup yields CDR1 SGDLS and CDR2 YYNGEE. This CDR3 has 16 residues. With V trimmed by 4 bases and J by 3 bases, 13 bases remained unmatched. This chain's CDR3 is CASSSRRDRSVYEQYF. Written as DNA, the CDR3 is TGTGCCAGCAGCTCACGCCGGGACAGAAGTGTCTACGAGCAGTACTTC.